This T cell receptor (beta chain) was documented in a study of human T cells and chemical hapten exposure. Study-wide findings and caveats: The study found expanded TCRs formed significantly more large CDR3 similarity clusters than controls.

TCRdb redid the calling of the RACE reads with MiXCR, one entry per CDR3 protein. This table holds more than 55,000 distinct CDR3 sequences, over 7.5% found once. Germline CDR1 and CDR2: SGHTA and FQGNSA. The junction had 6 bases not matched to a gene; V was cut back by 5 bases and J by 4 bases. The CDR3 sequence is 15 residues long. Details on this clonotype: The antigen is undetermined.

The time point here: patch test 1, 2 weeks after DPC sensitization. Regarding treatment: therapeutic diphenylcyclopropenone sensitization with weekly scalp DPC. The V call is TRBV7-2, the J call TRBJ2-3; 10 bases map to TRBD1. The starting material was whole blood, obtained in connection with sensitization to the hapten diphenylcyclopropenone (DPC). The receptor's source is a woman in her thirties or forties with alopecia areata. Some clones in this sample may be carry-over from other donors' samples. The CDR3 region is CASSPPGTGADTQYF. For the CDR3, the DNA is TGTGCCAGCAGCCCCCCCGGGACAGGGGCAGATACGCAGTATTTT.